This paragraph reports one TCR beta chain. No antigen is known for it. The CDR3 length is 13 residues. The V gene lost 6 bases and the J gene lost 5 bases, with 13 bases spanning the gap. CDR1 and CDR2 (germline): MNHEY, SMNVEV (reference sequence). The data originate from a study of healthy donors' naive CD4 and CD8 T cells. Study conclusions and caveats: Negatively charged CDR3s marked CD8+ lineage; positively charged CDR3s marked CD4+ lineage. Reportedly, most V and J gene segments showed naive CD4+ versus CD8+ bias.

CD4+CD8-CD45RO-CD45RA+ cells were naive CD4+; CD8+CD4-CD45RA+CD27bright cells were naive CD8+. Each TCR library used roughly 0.45 ug of total RNA and a linear amplification protocol. As handled by the study authors: From 4 to 6 healthy donors, 65,000 to 80,000 rearranged TCR alpha transcripts were sequenced. MiXCR, applied by TCRdb to the reads, yields one record per CDR3 protein. TCRdb, not the authors, supplied the V and J calls. Of 150,000 to 200,000 distinct CDR3 sequences detected, about 76% appear once; the ten largest clones hold less than 2.5%. The receptor's source is a pool of human donors in good health; the sample pools cells from several healthy donors. The V and J genes are TRBV27 and TRBJ1-2; no definite D call. The sequencing sample was made of naive CD4+ and CD8+ T cells sorted from blood, pooled from several donors. The CDR3 DNA is TGTGCCAGCAGAAGACCGGGCCCATATGGCTACACCTTC. Translation gives CASRRPGPYGYTF.